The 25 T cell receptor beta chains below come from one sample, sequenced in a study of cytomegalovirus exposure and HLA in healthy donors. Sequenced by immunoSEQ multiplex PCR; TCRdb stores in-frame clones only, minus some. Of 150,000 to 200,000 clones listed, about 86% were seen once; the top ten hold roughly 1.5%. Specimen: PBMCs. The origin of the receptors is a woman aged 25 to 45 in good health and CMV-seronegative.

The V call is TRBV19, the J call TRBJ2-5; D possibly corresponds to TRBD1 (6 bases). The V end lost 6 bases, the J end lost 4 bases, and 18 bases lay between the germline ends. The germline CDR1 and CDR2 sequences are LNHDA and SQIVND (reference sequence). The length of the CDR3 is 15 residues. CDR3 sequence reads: CASSLEGVPGETQYF. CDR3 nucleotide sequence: TGTGCCAGTAGCCTCGAGGGGGTCCCAGGAGAGACCCAGTACTTC.

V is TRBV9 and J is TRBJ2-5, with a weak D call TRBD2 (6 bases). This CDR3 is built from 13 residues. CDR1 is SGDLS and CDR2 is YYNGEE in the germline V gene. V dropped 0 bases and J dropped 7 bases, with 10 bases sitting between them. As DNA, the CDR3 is TGTGCCAGCAGCGTAGGTCGGGGAGGGACCCAGTACTTC. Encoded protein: CASSVGRGGTQYF.

CDR3 in amino acids: CASSPEGQGGTYEQYF. The CDR3 DNA is TGCGCCAGCAGCCCCGAGGGACAGGGCGGTACCTACGAGCAGTACTTC. The chain carries TRBV5-1 and TRBJ2-7; 9 nucleotides line up with TRBD1. The CDR3 consists of 16 residues. V shed 4 bases and J 2 bases; nucleotides not matched to a gene: 10. Germline V gene data show CDR1 as SGHRS and CDR2 as YFSETQ.

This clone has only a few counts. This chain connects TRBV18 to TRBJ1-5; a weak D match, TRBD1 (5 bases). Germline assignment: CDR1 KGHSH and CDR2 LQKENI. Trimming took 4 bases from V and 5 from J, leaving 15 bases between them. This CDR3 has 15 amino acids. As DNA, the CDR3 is TGTGCCAGCTCACTGACGCGCAGGGATGATCAGCCCCAGCATTTT. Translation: CASSLTRRDDQPQHF.

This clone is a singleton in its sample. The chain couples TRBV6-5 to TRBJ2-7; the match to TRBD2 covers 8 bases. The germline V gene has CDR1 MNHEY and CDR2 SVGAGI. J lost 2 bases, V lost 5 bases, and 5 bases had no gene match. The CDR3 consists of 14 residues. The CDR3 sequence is CASSRTSSTYEQYF. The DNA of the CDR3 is TGTGCCAGCAGTAGGACTAGCTCGACCTACGAGCAGTACTTC.

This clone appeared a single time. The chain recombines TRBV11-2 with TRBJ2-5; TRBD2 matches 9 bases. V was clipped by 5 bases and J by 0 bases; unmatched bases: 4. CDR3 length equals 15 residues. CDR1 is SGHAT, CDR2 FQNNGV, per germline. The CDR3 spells CASSGLAGYQETQYF. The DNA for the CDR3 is TGTGCCAGCAGCGGGCTAGCGGGATACCAAGAGACCCAGTACTTC.

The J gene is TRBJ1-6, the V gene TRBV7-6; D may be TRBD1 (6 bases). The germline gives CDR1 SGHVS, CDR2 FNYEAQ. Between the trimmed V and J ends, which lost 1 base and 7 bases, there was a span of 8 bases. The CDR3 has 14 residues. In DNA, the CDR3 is TGTGCCAGCAGCTTAGTAACAGGGAATTCACCCCTCCACTTT. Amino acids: CASSLVTGNSPLHF.

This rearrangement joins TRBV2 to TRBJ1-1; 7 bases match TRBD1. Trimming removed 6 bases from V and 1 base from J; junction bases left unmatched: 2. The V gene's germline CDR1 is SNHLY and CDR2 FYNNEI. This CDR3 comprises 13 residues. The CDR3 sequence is CASSYRGNTEAFF. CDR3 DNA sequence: TGTGCCAGCAGCTACAGGGGGAACACTGAAGCTTTCTTT.

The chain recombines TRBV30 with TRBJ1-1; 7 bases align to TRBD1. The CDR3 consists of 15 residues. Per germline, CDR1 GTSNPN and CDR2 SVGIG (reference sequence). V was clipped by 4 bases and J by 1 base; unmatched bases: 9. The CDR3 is CAWKDRATQNTEAFF. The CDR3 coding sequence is TGTGCCTGGAAAGACAGGGCAACCCAGAACACTGAAGCTTTCTTT.

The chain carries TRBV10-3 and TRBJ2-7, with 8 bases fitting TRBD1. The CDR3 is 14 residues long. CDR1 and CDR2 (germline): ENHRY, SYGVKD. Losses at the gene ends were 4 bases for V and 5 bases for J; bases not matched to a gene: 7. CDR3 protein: CAISARRGQDEQYF. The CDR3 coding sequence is TGTGCCATCAGTGCCCGCAGGGGGCAAGACGAGCAGTACTTC.

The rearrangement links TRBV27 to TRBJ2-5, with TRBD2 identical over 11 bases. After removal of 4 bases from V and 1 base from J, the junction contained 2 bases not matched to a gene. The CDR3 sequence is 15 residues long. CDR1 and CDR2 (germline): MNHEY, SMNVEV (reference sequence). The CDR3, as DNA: TGTGCCAGCAGTTACCTAGCGGGGGGCCAAGAGACCCAGTACTTC. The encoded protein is CASSYLAGGQETQYF.

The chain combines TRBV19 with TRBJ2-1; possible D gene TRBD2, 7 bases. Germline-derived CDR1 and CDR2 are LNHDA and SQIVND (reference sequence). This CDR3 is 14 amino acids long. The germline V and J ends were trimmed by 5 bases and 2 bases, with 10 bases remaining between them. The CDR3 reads CASSWGGTYNEQFF. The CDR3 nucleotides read TGTGCCAGTAGTTGGGGGGGCACCTACAATGAGCAGTTCTTC.

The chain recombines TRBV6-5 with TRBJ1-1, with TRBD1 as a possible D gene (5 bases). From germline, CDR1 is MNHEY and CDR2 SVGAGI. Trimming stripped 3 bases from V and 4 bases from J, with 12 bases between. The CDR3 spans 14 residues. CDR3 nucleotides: TGTGCCAGCAGTTATTTCGCAGGGTCCACTGAAGCTTTCTTT. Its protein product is CASSYFAGSTEAFF.

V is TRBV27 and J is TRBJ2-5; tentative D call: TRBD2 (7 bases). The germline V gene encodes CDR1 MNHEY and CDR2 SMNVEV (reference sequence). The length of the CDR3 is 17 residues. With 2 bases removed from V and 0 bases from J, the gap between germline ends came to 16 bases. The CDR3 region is CASSLVGEGDYQETQYF. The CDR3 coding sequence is TGTGCCAGCAGTTTAGTTGGGGAGGGGGACTACCAAGAGACCCAGTACTTC.

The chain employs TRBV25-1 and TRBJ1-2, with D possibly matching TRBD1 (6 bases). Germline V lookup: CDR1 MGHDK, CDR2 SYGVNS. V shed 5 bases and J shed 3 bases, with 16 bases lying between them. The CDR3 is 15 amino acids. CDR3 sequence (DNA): TGTGCCAGCAGTCGAGGGGGGGGCGGCTACTATGGCTACACCTTC. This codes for CASSRGGGGYYGYTF.

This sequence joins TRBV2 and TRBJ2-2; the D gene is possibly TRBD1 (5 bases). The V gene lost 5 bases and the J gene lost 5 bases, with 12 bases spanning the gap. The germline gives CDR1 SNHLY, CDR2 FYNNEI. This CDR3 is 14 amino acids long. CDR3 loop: CASSPLRDTGELFF. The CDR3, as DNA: TGTGCCAGCAGTCCTCTCAGGGATACCGGGGAGCTGTTTTTT.

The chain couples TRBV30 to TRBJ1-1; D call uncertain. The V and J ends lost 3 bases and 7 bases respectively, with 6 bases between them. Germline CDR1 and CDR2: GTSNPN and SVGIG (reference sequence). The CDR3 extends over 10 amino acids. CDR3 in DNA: TGTGCCTGGAGCCGCGTTGAAGCTTTCTTT. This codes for CAWSRVEAFF.

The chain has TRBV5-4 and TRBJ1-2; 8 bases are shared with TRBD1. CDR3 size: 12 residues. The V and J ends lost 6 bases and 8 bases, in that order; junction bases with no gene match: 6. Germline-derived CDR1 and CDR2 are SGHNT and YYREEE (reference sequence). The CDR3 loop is CASNGQGRGYTF. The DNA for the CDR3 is TGTGCCAGCAACGGACAGGGACGAGGCTACACCTTC.

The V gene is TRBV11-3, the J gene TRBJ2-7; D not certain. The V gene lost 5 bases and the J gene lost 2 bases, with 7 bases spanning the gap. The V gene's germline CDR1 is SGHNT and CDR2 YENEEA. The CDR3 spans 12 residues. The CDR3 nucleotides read TGTGCCAGCAGCCTAAATACCTACGAGCAGTACTTC. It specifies CASSLNTYEQYF.

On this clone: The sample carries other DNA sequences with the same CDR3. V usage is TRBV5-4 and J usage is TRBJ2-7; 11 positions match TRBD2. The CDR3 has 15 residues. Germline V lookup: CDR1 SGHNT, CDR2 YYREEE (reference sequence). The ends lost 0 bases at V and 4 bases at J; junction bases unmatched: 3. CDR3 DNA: TGTGCCAGCAGCTTGGCTAGCGGGGGGTCATACGAGCAGTACTTC. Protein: CASSLASGGSYEQYF.

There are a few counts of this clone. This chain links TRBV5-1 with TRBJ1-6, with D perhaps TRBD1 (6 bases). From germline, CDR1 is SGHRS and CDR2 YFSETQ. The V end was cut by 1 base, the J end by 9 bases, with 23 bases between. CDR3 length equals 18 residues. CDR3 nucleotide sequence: TGCGCCAGCAGCTTGCGAGGTACCGGGACACTCCAATTTTCACCCCTCCACTTT. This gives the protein CASSLRGTGTLQFSPLHF.

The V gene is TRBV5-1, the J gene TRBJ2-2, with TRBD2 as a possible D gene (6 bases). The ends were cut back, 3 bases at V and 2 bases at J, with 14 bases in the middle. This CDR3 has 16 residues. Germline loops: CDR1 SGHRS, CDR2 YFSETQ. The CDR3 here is CASSSQRLGNTGELFF. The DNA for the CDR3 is TGCGCCAGCAGCTCCCAAAGACTAGGTAACACCGGGGAGCTGTTTTTT.

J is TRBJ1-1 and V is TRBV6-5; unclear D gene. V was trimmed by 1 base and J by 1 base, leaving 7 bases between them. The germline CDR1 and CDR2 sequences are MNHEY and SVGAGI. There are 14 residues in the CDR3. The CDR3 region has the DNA TGTGCCAGCAGTTACTATGCGGCGAACACTGAAGCTTTCTTT. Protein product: CASSYYAANTEAFF.

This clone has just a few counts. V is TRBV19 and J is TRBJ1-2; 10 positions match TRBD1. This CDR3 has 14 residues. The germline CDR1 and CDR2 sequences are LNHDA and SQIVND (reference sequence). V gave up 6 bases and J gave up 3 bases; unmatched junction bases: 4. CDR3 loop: CASRRQGAHYGYTF. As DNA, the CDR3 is TGTGCCAGTAGGCGACAGGGGGCTCACTATGGCTACACCTTC.

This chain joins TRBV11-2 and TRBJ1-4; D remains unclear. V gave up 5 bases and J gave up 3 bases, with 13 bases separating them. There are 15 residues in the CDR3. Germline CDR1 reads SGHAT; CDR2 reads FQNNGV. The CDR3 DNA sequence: TGTGCCAGCAGCCTTTCCCGAGGGTCTAATGAAAAACTGTTTTTT. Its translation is CASSLSRGSNEKLFF. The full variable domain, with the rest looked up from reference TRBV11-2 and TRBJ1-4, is EAGVAQSPRYKIIEKRQSVAFWCNPISGHATLYWYQQILGQGPKLLIQFQNNGVVDDSQLPKDRFSAERLKGVDSTLKIQPAKLEDSAVYLCASSLSRGSNEKLFFGSGTQLSVL.